This TCR beta chain is drawn from a study of T-cell reconstitution after alpha-beta-depleted transplantation in children. The CDR3 contains 18 residues. Looked up from germline, CDR1 is SGHRS and CDR2 is YFSETQ. V trimming: 7 bases; J trimming: 0 bases; junction bases outside the gene matches: 11. Unique molecular identifiers were incorporated into the prepared TCRbeta library. Each CDR3 protein is one row after TCRdb ran MiXCR on the PCR reads. Of 8,000 to 9,500 distinct CDR3 sequences detected, approximately 16% appear once; the ten largest clones hold more than 70%. This clonotype was seen more than once but under ten times.

This sequence joins TRBV5-1 and TRBJ2-1; 12 nucleotides match TRBD2. Sequenced material: PBMCs, mostly from graft donor cells, taken 60 days after TCRalphabeta/CD19-depleted stem cell transplant. The TCR originated in a girl less than two years old who had a stem cell transplant for combined immunodeficiency, so the T cells may come from the graft donor. CDR3 DNA sequence: TGCGCCAGCTCTAGCGGGAGGGATTTAGTGAGCTCCTACAATGAGCAGTTCTTC. This sequence encodes CASSSGRDLVSSYNEQFF.